Below, 6 T cell receptor beta chains from the same sample are listed, as sequenced in a study of blood T cells in healthy people across ages. A sample-barcoded 5' primer and a J-beta primer mix were used in a second PCR of roughly 6 to 12 cycles. TCRdb recomputed calls from the 5' RACE reads with MiXCR, one row per CDR3 protein. Here the sample spans 750,000 to 950,000 distinct CDR3 sequences, approximately 55% being singletons. The sample taken for sequencing was blood. The receptors were sampled from a man older than 75 in good health.

This clonotype was counted only a few times. The rearrangement joins TRBV28 to TRBJ2-1, with 9 bases aligning to TRBD1. The CDR3 is 18 residues long. Trimming cost V 5 bases and J 4 bases; bases outside gene matches: 15. Germline CDR1 reads MDHEN; CDR2 reads SYDVKM. CDR3 sequence reads: CASSPNRGLGSLYNEQFF. CDR3 sequence (DNA): TGTGCCAGCAGTCCCAACAGGGGGCTCGGTTCACTTTACAATGAGCAGTTCTTC.

The chain joins TRBV29-1 to TRBJ2-4, with D possibly being TRBD2 (5 bases). The CDR3 sequence is 12 residues long. Germline V lookup: CDR1 SQVTM, CDR2 ANQGSEA. Trimming took 3 bases from V and 8 from J, leaving 11 bases between them. The CDR3 region is CSVEDAGDIQYF. DNA of the CDR3: TGCAGCGTTGAGGACGCCGGGGACATTCAGTACTTC.

CDR3 protein: CASSSTGLAYNEQFF. The CDR3 DNA reads as TGCGCCAGCAGCTCCACGGGTCTAGCCTACAATGAGCAGTTCTTC. The chain uses TRBV4-1 and TRBJ2-1; D is undetermined. V was trimmed by 5 bases and J by 2 bases, leaving 13 bases between them. Germline values: CDR1 MGHRA, CDR2 YSYEKL. CDR3 length: 15 residues.

The genes are TRBV2 and TRBJ2-1; 11 nucleotides line up with TRBD2. The CDR3 sequence is 16 residues long. The J segment lost 4 bases and the V segment lost 4 bases, leaving 6 bases of the junction unmatched. Germline V gene data show CDR1 as SNHLY and CDR2 as FYNNEI. CDR3 loop: CASSGIAGGSYNEQFF. The CDR3 DNA follows: TGTGCCAGCAGTGGTATAGCGGGAGGGTCTTACAATGAGCAGTTCTTC.

This chain joins TRBV28 and TRBJ2-7; D is uncertain. Germline assignment: CDR1 MDHEN and CDR2 SYDVKM. V dropped 8 bases and J dropped 2 bases, with 10 bases sitting between them. The CDR3 is made up of 12 amino acids. CDR3 loop: CASGLMAYEQYF. The CDR3 DNA follows: TGTGCCAGCGGCCTGATGGCCTACGAGCAGTACTTC.

This chain links TRBV12-3 or TRBV12-4 with TRBJ2-7; possibly TRBD1 or TRBD2 for D (5 bases each). The tail of the sequence fits TRBJ2-5 better, so the J call may be wrong. The CDR3 is 14 amino acids. CDR3 nucleotide sequence: TGTGCCAGCAGTTTATCTAATTGGGGGGAGACCCAGTACTTC. This encodes CASSLSNWGETQYF.